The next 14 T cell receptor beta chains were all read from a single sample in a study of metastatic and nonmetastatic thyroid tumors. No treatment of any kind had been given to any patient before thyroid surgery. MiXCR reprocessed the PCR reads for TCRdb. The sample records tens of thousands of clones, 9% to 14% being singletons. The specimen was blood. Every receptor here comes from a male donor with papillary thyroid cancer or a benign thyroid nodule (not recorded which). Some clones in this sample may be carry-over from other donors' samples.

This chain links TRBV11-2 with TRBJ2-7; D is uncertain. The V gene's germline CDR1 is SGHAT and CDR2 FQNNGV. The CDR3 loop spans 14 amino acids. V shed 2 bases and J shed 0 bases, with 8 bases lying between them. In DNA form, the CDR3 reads TGTGCCAGCAGCTTATCTTTCAGCTCCTACGAGCAGTACTTC. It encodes CASSLSFSSYEQYF.

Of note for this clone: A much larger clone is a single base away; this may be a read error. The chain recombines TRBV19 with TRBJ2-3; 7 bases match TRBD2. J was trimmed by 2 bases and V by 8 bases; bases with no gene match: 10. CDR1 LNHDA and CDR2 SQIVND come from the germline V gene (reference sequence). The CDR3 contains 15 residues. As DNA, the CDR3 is TGTGCCAGTTACGGGCGACTAGCCTACACAGATACGCAGTATTTT. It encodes CASYGRLAYTDTQYF.

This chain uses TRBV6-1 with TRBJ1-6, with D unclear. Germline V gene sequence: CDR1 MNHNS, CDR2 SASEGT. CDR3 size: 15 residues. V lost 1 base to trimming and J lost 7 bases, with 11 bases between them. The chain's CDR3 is CASSEEDGENSPLHF. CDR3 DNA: TGTGCCAGCAGTGAAGAGGACGGTGAAAATTCACCCCTCCACTTT.

The CDR3 nucleotides read TGCAGTGCTAGAGATTCCGGGACAGGGGATAACTATGGCTACACCTTC. Residues: CSARDSGTGDNYGYTF. The rearrangement joins TRBV20-1 to TRBJ1-2; 10 nucleotides line up with TRBD1. V lost 0 bases and J lost 1; bases outside the gene matches: 5. Germline V lookup: CDR1 DFQATT, CDR2 SNEGSKA (reference sequence). CDR3 length: 16 residues.

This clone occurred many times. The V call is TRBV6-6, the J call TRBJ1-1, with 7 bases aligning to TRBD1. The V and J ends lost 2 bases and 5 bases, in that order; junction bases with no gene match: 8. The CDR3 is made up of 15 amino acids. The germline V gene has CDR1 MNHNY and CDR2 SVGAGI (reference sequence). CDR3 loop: CASSYQGQKDTEAFF. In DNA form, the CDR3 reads TGTGCCAGCAGTTACCAGGGACAGAAAGATACTGAAGCTTTCTTT.

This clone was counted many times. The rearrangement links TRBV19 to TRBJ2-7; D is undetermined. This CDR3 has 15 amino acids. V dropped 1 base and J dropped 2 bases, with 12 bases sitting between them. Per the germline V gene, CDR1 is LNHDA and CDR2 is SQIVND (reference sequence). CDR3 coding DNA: TGTGCCAGTAGTATAGGGCCGTTGGGGACCTACGAGCAGTACTTC. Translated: CASSIGPLGTYEQYF.

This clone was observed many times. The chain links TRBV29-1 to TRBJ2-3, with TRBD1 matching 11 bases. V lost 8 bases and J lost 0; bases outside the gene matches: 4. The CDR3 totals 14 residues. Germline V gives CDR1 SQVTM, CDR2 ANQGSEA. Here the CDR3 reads CSTGQGASTDTQYF. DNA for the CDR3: TGCAGCACAGGACAGGGGGCTAGCACAGATACGCAGTATTTT.

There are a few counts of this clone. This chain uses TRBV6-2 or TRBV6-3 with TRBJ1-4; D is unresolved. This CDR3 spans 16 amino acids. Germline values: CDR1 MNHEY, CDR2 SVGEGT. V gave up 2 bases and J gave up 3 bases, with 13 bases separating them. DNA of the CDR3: TGTGCCAGCAGTTACCTGGGGTTTGTAGCTAATGAAAAACTGTTTTTT. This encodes CASSYLGFVANEKLFF.

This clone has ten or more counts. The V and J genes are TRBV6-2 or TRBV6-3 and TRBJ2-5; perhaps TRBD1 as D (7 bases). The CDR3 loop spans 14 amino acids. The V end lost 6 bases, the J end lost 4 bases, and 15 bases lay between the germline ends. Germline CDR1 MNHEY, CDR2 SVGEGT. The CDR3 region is CASRLSQGGETQYF. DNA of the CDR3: TGTGCCAGCAGGTTGTCTCAGGGGGGAGAGACCCAGTACTTC.

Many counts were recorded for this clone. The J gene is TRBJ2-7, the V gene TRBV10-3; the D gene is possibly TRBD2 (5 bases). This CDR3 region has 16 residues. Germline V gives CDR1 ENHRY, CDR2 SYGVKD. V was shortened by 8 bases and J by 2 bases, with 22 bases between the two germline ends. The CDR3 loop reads CAISERATGVPYEQYF. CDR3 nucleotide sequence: TGTGCCATCTCCGAGAGGGCCACGGGCGTCCCCTACGAGCAGTACTTC.

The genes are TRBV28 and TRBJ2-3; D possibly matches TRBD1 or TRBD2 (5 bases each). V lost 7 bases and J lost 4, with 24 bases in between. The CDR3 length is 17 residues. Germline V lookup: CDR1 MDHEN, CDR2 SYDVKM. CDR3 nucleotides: TGTGCCAGCATTTTCTTTGAAGCGGTAGGGGAACCAGATACGCAGTATTTT. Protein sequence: CASIFFEAVGEPDTQYF.

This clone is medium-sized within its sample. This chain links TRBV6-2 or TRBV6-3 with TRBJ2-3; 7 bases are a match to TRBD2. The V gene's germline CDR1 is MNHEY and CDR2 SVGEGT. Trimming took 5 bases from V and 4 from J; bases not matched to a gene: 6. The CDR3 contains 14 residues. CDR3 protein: CASSMSGNADTQYF. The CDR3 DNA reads TGTGCCAGCAGTATGAGCGGGAACGCAGATACGCAGTATTTT.

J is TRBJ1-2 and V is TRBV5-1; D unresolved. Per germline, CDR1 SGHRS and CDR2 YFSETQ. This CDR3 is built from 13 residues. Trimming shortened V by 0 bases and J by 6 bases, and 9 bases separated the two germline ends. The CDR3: CASSLVPGDGYTF. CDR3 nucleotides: TGCGCCAGCAGCTTGGTACCCGGTGATGGCTACACCTTC.

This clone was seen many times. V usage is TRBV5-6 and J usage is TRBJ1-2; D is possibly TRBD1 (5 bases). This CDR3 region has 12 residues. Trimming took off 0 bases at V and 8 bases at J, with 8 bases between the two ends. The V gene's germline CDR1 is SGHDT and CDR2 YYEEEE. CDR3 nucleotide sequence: TGTGCCAGCAGCTTGGGTAGGGGCGGCTACACCTTC. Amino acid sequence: CASSLGRGGYTF.